The 27 T cell receptor beta chains presented below share a single source sample, sequenced in a study of shared clonotypes between healthy human individuals. The protocol was immunoSEQ multiplex PCR, while the TCRdb copy is restricted to in-frame clones and leaves out a portion. The table records some 2.1 million clones, around 95% of them present only once. Input material: naive CD4+ T cells sorted from blood. Subset indicated: CD45RA+ positively selected. The receptor source for this set is a young man in good health.

The chain uses TRBV19 and TRBJ2-7; D possibly matches TRBD1 or TRBD2 (6 bases each). Trimming shortened V by 6 bases and J by 2 bases, and 23 bases separated the two germline ends. CDR3 length: 17 amino acids. CDR1 is LNHDA and CDR2 is SQIVND in the germline V gene (reference sequence). The CDR3 protein is CASSRTKGGGGAYEQYF. The CDR3 DNA is TGTGCCAGTAGCCGAACCAAAGGAGGGGGTGGCGCCTACGAGCAGTACTTC. The whole variable domain, remainder taken from reference TRBV19 and TRBJ2-7, is DGGITQSPKYLFRKEGQNVTLSCEQNLNHDAMYWYRQDPGQGLRLIYYSQIVNDFQKGDIAEGYSVSREKKESFPLTVTSAQKNPTAFYLCASSRTKGGGGAYEQYFGPGTRLTVT.

The V gene is TRBV23-1, the J gene TRBJ2-3, with 8 positions matching TRBD2. TRBV23-1 is noted as an ORF with a role that remains uncertain. Trimming removed 6 bases from V and 0 bases from J; junction bases left unmatched: 5. This CDR3 contains 15 residues. Here the CDR3 reads CASRERGPSTDTQYF. CDR3 coding DNA: TGCGCCAGCAGAGAGCGGGGGCCTAGCACAGATACGCAGTATTTT.

The chain is built from TRBV7-9 and TRBJ1-6; the match to TRBD1 covers 8 bases. CDR3 length: 17 residues. Germline V gene data show CDR1 as SEHNR and CDR2 as FQNEAQ (reference sequence). The V segment lost 7 bases and the J segment 4 bases; nucleotides outside the gene matches: 12. CDR3 in amino acids: CASKKQGGQAYNSPLHF. The CDR3 nucleotides are TGTGCCAGCAAAAAACAGGGGGGACAGGCGTATAATTCACCCCTCCACTTT.

The chain links TRBV28 to TRBJ1-5; D is unresolved. The CDR3 is 13 amino acids. Germline lookup yields CDR1 MDHEN and CDR2 SYDVKM. The V gene lost 11 bases and the J gene lost 0 bases, with 11 bases spanning the gap. DNA of the CDR3: TGTGCCGTCCACCGTAATAGCAATCAGCCCCAGCATTTT. Amino acid sequence: CAVHRNSNQPQHF.

J is TRBJ2-5 and V is TRBV30; D gene uncertain. V shed 0 bases and J shed 3 bases, with 5 bases lying between them. Looked up from germline, CDR1 is GTSNPN and CDR2 is SVGIG (reference sequence). CDR3 length: 12 amino acids. CDR3: CAWSVIEETQYF. The CDR3 nucleotides read TGTGCCTGGAGTGTGATAGAAGAGACCCAGTACTTC.

This chain connects TRBV4-1 to TRBJ2-1; TRBD2 agrees at 10 bases. Losses at the gene ends were 2 bases for V and 7 bases for J; bases not matched to a gene: 11. Germline V gives CDR1 MGHRA, CDR2 YSYEKL. The length of the CDR3 is 17 residues. The CDR3 sequence is CASSQSGSGRLVNEQFF. CDR3 DNA: TGCGCCAGCAGCCAATCCGGTAGCGGGAGGCTGGTTAATGAGCAGTTCTTC.

In regard to this clone: The sample holds other DNA sequences that translate to the same CDR3. The chain joins TRBV18 to TRBJ1-2, with 10 bases that match TRBD1. The CDR3 is made up of 13 amino acids. Losses at the gene ends were 4 bases for V and 5 bases for J; bases not matched to a gene: 1. Germline values: CDR1 KGHSH, CDR2 LQKENI. The DNA for the CDR3 is TGTGCCAGCTCACTGGGACAGGGGTATGGCTACACCTTC. It specifies CASSLGQGYGYTF.

The chain couples TRBV27 to TRBJ2-2; D unclear. The CDR3 has 13 amino acids. Deletions cut 3 bases from V and 4 bases from J, with 6 bases between. Per the germline V gene, CDR1 is MNHEY and CDR2 is SMNVEV (reference sequence). The CDR3 spells CASSLGSTGELFF. CDR3 bases: TGTGCCAGCAGTTTGGGCTCCACCGGGGAGCTGTTTTTT.

The chain combines TRBV5-6 with TRBJ1-2; possible D gene TRBD1, 6 bases. Per the germline V gene, CDR1 is SGHDT and CDR2 is YYEEEE. CDR3 length: 14 residues. V was pared by 4 bases and J by 6 bases, with 16 bases between. The CDR3 nucleotides read TGTGCCAGCAGCCGTGGACAGCCCCCGAATGGCTACACCTTC. Translating it yields CASSRGQPPNGYTF.

The chain employs TRBV5-6 and TRBJ2-7, with D possibly matching TRBD1 (6 bases). The CDR3 has 16 residues. Trimming cost V 2 bases and J 3 bases, with 18 bases left between them. Germline-derived CDR1 and CDR2 are SGHDT and YYEEEE. The CDR3 DNA follows: TGTGCCAGCAGCTTTCCCTCCCTCCAGGGGAACTACGAGCAGTACTTC. Translated: CASSFPSLQGNYEQYF.

This sequence joins TRBV5-1 and TRBJ2-5; D tentatively reads TRBD1 or TRBD2 (5 bases each). Germline V gene data show CDR1 as SGHRS and CDR2 as YFSETQ. V was trimmed by 3 bases and J by 0 bases, leaving 12 bases between them. The length of the CDR3 is 15 residues. This chain's CDR3 is CASSSRDPYQETQYF. The CDR3 DNA is TGCGCCAGCAGCTCCCGGGACCCATACCAAGAGACCCAGTACTTC.

The gene calls are TRBV29-1 and TRBJ1-1; 7 positions match TRBD1. This CDR3 is 15 amino acids long. Germline V gives CDR1 SQVTM, CDR2 ANQGSEA. With 5 bases clipped from V and 0 bases from J, the junction kept 9 bases outside the gene matches. CDR3 sequence (DNA): TGCAGCGTTTACGATCAGGGGGGGCTGAACACTGAAGCTTTCTTT. Translated: CSVYDQGGLNTEAFF.

The rearrangement links TRBV5-1 to TRBJ2-2; 8 bases are a match to TRBD2. This CDR3 comprises 15 residues. V dropped 2 bases and J dropped 6; count of bases not matched to a gene: 6. Germline V gene data show CDR1 as SGHRS and CDR2 as YFSETQ. The CDR3 spells CASSFLGLEAGELFF. The CDR3 DNA reads TGCGCCAGCAGCTTCTTGGGACTAGAGGCCGGGGAGCTGTTTTTT.

The chain's CDR3 is CAWSAGPPGEQYF. CDR3 sequence (DNA): TGTGCCTGGAGCGCGGGACCGCCGGGCGAGCAGTACTTC. The chain uses TRBV30 and TRBJ2-7, with D tentatively TRBD2 (6 bases). Germline lookup yields CDR1 GTSNPN and CDR2 SVGIG (reference sequence). CDR3 length: 13 amino acids. V gave up 3 bases and J gave up 6 bases, with 15 bases separating them.

The V gene is TRBV4-1, the J gene TRBJ2-5; 7 nucleotides line up with TRBD1. The length of the CDR3 is 20 residues. Germline CDR1 is MGHRA and CDR2 is YSYEKL. With V trimmed by 3 bases and J by 5 bases, 24 bases remained unmatched. CDR3 amino acids: CASSQGTEGRVGNSGETQYF. CDR3 nucleotide sequence: TGCGCCAGCAGCCAGGGGACAGAAGGGCGGGTTGGTAATAGTGGGGAGACCCAGTACTTC.

Worth noting for this clone: In the same sample, other DNA sequences code for this CDR3. J is TRBJ1-5 and V is TRBV6-5; D gene ambiguous. This CDR3 is 13 amino acids long. V was trimmed by 4 bases and J by 4 bases, leaving 8 bases between them. Germline CDR1 and CDR2: MNHEY and SVGAGI. The CDR3 loop is CASSSEGNQPQHF. The DNA of the CDR3 is TGTGCCAGCAGTTCCGAGGGTAATCAGCCCCAGCATTTT.

DNA of the CDR3: TGCGCCAGCCCGTTAGGGAAAGTGGGGGGTAATGAGCAGTTCTTC. Translation: CASPLGKVGGNEQFF. This rearrangement joins TRBV5-1 to TRBJ2-1; possibly TRBD2 for D (6 bases). CDR1 is SGHRS, CDR2 YFSETQ, per germline. The CDR3 sequence is 15 residues long. The ends were cut back, 7 bases at V and 7 bases at J, with 21 bases in the middle.

V and J are TRBV25-1 and TRBJ2-5; the D is unclear. The CDR3 is 12 amino acids. V lost 2 bases to trimming and J lost 7 bases, with 8 bases between them. Germline loops: CDR1 MGHDK, CDR2 SYGVNS. This CDR3 is CASSEPKSTQYF. The DNA for the CDR3 is TGTGCCAGCAGTGAACCCAAATCGACCCAGTACTTC. Full variable domain (rest looked up from reference TRBV25-1 and TRBJ2-5): EADIYQTPRYLVIGTGKKITLECSQTMGHDKMYWYQQDPGMELHLIHYSYGVNSTEKGDLSSESTVSRIRTEHFPLTLESARPSHTSQYLCASSEPKSTQYFGPGTRLLVL.

The V gene is TRBV5-1, the J gene TRBJ2-3, with D hard to call. The V end was cut by 1 base, the J end by 3 bases, with 9 bases between. The CDR3 length is 14 residues. Looked up from germline, CDR1 is SGHRS and CDR2 is YFSETQ. CDR3 sequence: CASSLSKVTDTQYF. CDR3 sequence (DNA): TGCGCCAGCAGCTTGAGTAAGGTAACAGATACGCAGTATTTT.

This chain uses TRBV11-2 with TRBJ1-4; no reliable D call. The CDR3 consists of 15 residues. Between the trimmed V and J ends, which lost 1 base and 10 bases, there was a span of 16 bases. In germline, CDR1 is SGHAT, CDR2 FQNNGV. CDR3 in DNA: TGTGCCAGCAGCTTAGGCGGCCTCGCCGAAAGAAAACTGTTTTTT. This translates into CASSLGGLAERKLFF.

The chain has TRBV27 and TRBJ1-1; 7 positions agree with TRBD1. CDR3 length equals 16 residues. V shed 0 bases and J 5 bases; nucleotides not matched to a gene: 9. Germline CDR1 and CDR2: MNHEY and SMNVEV (reference sequence). The CDR3 coding sequence is TGTGCCAGCAGTTTATCGTTACAGGGGAGGGGAACTGAAGCTTTCTTT. Translated, it gives CASSLSLQGRGTEAFF.

The chain combines TRBV5-4 with TRBJ2-1, with D possibly TRBD2 on 5 matching bases. Trimming removed 2 bases from V and 2 bases from J, with 11 bases in between. Germline V gene lookup returns CDR1 SGHNT and CDR2 YYREEE (reference sequence). CDR3 length equals 15 residues. CDR3 sequence reads: CASSLGSSTYNEQFF. The CDR3 DNA reads TGTGCCAGCAGCTTAGGGAGTAGCACCTACAATGAGCAGTTCTTC.

V gene TRBV27 combines with J gene TRBJ2-7, with D uncertain. Germline CDR1 and CDR2: MNHEY and SMNVEV (reference sequence). V was trimmed by 5 bases and J by 3 bases, leaving 11 bases between them. The CDR3 is 13 residues long. The CDR3 region has the DNA TGTGCCAGCAGTGAAAGACGGAACTACGAGCAGTACTTC. Translating gives CASSERRNYEQYF.

This clone has only one observation. The V call is TRBV10-2, the J call TRBJ1-1; D unclear. The germline CDR1 and CDR2 sequences are WSHSY and SAAADI. The CDR3 runs to 14 residues. The V end was cut by 6 bases, the J end by 0 bases, with 11 bases between. CDR3 sequence (DNA): TGCGCCAGCAGCCCCGTACACTTGAACACTGAAGCTTTCTTT. It yields the protein CASSPVHLNTEAFF.

The count of this clone is one. The gene calls are TRBV6-5 and TRBJ2-6; 8 bases align to TRBD1. J lost 2 bases, V lost 6 bases, and 3 bases had no gene match. Germline V gives CDR1 MNHEY, CDR2 SVGAGI. The CDR3 runs 15 residues. In nucleotides, the CDR3 is TGTGCCAGCAGCCTGGACAGGGCTGGGGCCAACGTCCTGACTTTC. It codes for CASSLDRAGANVLTF.

The J gene is TRBJ2-3, the V gene TRBV4-1; D possibly corresponds to TRBD1 (6 bases). Deletions cut 5 bases from V and 3 bases from J, with 15 bases between. The CDR3 has 15 residues. Germline V gene data show CDR1 as MGHRA and CDR2 as YSYEKL. CDR3 sequence: CASSARQERTDTQYF. CDR3 nucleotides: TGCGCCAGCAGCGCTCGACAGGAGAGGACAGATACGCAGTATTTT.

The chain links TRBV7-7 to TRBJ2-5; TRBD1 aligns across 10 bases. Germline CDR1 SSHAT, CDR2 FNYEAQ (reference sequence). CDR3 length: 13 amino acids. CDR3: CASRDRGEETQYF. The CDR3, as DNA: TGTGCTAGCCGGGACAGGGGTGAGGAGACCCAGTACTTC.